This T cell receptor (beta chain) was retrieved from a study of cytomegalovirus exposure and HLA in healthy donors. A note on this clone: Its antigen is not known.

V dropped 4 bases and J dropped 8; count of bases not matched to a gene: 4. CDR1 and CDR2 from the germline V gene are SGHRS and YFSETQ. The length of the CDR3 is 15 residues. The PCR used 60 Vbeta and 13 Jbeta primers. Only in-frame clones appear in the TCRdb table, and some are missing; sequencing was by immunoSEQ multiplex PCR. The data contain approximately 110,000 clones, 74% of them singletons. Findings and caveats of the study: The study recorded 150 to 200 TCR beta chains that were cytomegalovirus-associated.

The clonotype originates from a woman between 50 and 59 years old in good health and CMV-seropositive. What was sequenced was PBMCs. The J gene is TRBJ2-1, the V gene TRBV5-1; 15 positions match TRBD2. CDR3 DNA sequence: TGCGCCAGCAGCCGGGGACTAGCGGGGGGCGATGAGCAGTTCTTC. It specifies CASSRGLAGGDEQFF.